The entry below gives a single TCR beta chain sequence along with its context. The antigen is undetermined. The PCR ran on 60 Vbeta and 13 Jbeta primers. Libraries were prepared by immunoSEQ multiplex PCR; TCRdb keeps only in-frame clonotypes and omits some of them. In the table there are over 150,000 clones, roughly 80% of which are singletons. These data originate in a study of cytomegalovirus exposure and HLA in healthy donors. About the study: Clustering assigned 81% of the roughly 380 genotyped donors to the Caucasian-associated ancestry cluster.

Regarding the study as a whole: The authors later found TCR association rates varying by HLA locus, with DRB1 most and HLA-C fewest. Reported findings show TCR beta sequences accurately forecast HLA-A and HLA-B alleles in most subjects.

Germline V gene lookup returns CDR1 SGHVS and CDR2 FNYEAQ. The ends were cut back, 1 base at V and 5 bases at J, with 14 bases in the middle. The CDR3 extends over 15 amino acids. The TCR originated in a boy aged 5-17 years in good health and CMV-seronegative. V is TRBV7-6 and J is TRBJ2-5; the D gene is possibly TRBD1 (6 bases). Source material: PBMCs. CDR3 region: CASSLDNQGFETQYF. The CDR3 DNA reads TGTGCCAGCAGCTTAGATAATCAGGGGTTCGAGACCCAGTACTTC.